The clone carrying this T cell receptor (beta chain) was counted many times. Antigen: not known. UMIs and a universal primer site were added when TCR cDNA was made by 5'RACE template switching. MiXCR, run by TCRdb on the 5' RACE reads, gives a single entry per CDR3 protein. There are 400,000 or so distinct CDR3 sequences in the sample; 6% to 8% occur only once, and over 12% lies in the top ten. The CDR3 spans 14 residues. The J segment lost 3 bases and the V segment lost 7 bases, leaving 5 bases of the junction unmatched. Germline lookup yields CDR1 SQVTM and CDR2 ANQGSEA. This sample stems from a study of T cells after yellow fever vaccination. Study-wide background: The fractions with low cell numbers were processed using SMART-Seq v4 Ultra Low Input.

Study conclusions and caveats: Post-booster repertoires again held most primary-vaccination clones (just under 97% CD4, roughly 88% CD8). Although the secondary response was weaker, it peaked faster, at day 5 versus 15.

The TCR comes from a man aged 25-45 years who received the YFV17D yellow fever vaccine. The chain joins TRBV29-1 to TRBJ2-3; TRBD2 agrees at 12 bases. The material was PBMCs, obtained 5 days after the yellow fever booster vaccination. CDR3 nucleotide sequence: TGCAGCGGACGACTAGCGGGAGATACAGATACGCAGTATTTT. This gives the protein CSGRLAGDTDTQYF.